This T cell receptor beta chain emerged from a study of Tregs in tolerant kidney transplant recipients. Study-level background: Mixed chimerism was transient after nonmyeloablative marrow transplants from related graft donors. Overall study results and limits: Biological reproducibility was not directly addressed, but technical replication error appeared minimal.

Thawed PBMCs were FACS-sorted into unstimulated CD4+CD25+CD127- regulatory T cells, CD4+CD25- non-regulatory cells, CD4 and CD8 cells. After removal of 3 bases from V and 2 bases from J, the junction contained 8 bases not matched to a gene. Germline V gives CDR1 SGHRS, CDR2 YFSETQ. The CDR3 spans 16 residues. Comment on this clone: Its antigen is as yet unknown. The read is 3 residues too short to cover the CDR3 end, so that end is filled in from the germline J gene.

The repertoire was sequenced with immunoSEQ multiplex PCR; TCRdb's copy has only in-frame clones and lacks some. The specimen's table records over 45,000 clones. This TCR was sampled from a human donor who received a combined kidney and bone marrow transplant. The gene calls are TRBV5-1 and TRBJ2-3, with 8 bases lining up with TRBD1. The specimen was CD4+ T cells from blood, collected before the transplant. This CDR3 reads CASSWRGTGDTDTQYF. The part of the CDR3 DNA that was read is TGCGCCAGCAGCTGGAGGGGGACAGGTGACACAGATACG.